This TCR beta chain was retrieved from a study of T cells in Graves' hyperthyroidism and ophthalmopathy. Findings of the study overall: Blood also carried most thyroid clonotypes expanded above 0.001.

Ophthalmopathy patients all had a Clinical Activity Score of at least 3, a NOSPECS grade of at least 4 and disease under 3 months old. Uncontrolled infection, other autoimmune disease, pregnancy or lactation excluded patients. Diagnoses were made from clinical symptoms, serum measures (thyroxine and TRAb), thyroid ultrasound and orbital computed tomography. Germline V CDR1 and CDR2: ENHRY, SYGVKD. The V and J ends lost 9 bases and 3 bases, in that order; junction bases with no gene match: 5. The length of the CDR3 is 13 residues. This clonotype was seen many times. No antigen is known for it. Authors of the study amplified TCR beta CDR3 regions from RNA transcripts. Using the HTBI primer set, a first-round RT-PCR was run on the TCR CDR3. TCRdb used MiXCR to reprocess the multiplex PCR reads, holding one entry per CDR3 protein. The data show hundreds of thousands of distinct CDR3 sequences, approximately 14% seen once.

J is TRBJ2-5 and V is TRBV10-3; TRBD2 matches at 9 bases. Sequencing was done on a sample of blood. The sequence derives from a woman in her forties with Graves' ophthalmopathy. The CDR3 nucleotides read TGTGCCATGAATAGCGGGAGAGAAGAGACCCAGTACTTC. It encodes CAMNSGREETQYF.